This record covers a single T cell receptor (beta chain). This specimen comes from a study of human T cells and chemical hapten exposure. Across the study: The study patch tested 0.01% DPC on the upper back and read results at 6 days. Women made up most patients, who had alopecia areata, totalis or universalis.

Authors' analysis steps: The number of TCRs in each sample had a median of about 95,000 and spanned roughly 23,224 to 700,000. TCRdb independently ran MiXCR on the RACE reads; one entry per CDR3 protein. TCRdb's processing, not the authors', yielded these V and J calls. The sample records approximately 160,000 distinct CDR3 sequences, about a quarter being singletons. The CDR3 consists of 16 residues. Germline V gene sequence: CDR1 MGHRA, CDR2 YSYEKL. V gave up 1 base and J gave up 1 base, with 13 bases separating them. Time point given: patch test 3, about 24 weeks after DPC sensitization. Treatment noted: therapeutic diphenylcyclopropenone sensitization with weekly scalp DPC.

This sample comprised whole blood, obtained in connection with sensitization to the hapten diphenylcyclopropenone (DPC). The V call is TRBV4-1, the J call TRBJ1-2, with D possibly TRBD1 on 5 matching bases. The TCR originated in a woman under 30 with alopecia areata. Some clones in this sample may be carry-over from other donors' samples. CDR3 nucleotide sequence: TGCGCCAGCAGCCAAGCTCTTGCAGGGAATAACTATGGCTACACCTTC. Translation: CASSQALAGNNYGYTF.